Each of the 20 T cell receptor beta chains below was sequenced from the same sample in a study of cytomegalovirus exposure and HLA in healthy donors. The study ran its PCR with 60 Vbeta and 13 Jbeta primers. Clones were read by immunoSEQ multiplex PCR, and TCRdb kept only the in-frame ones, dropping some. Of about 43,000 clones in the sample, approximately 75% are singletons; the top ten hold approximately 1.5%. Material: PBMCs. Source of these receptors: a man aged 30-40 years in good health and CMV-seronegative.

V is TRBV13 and J is TRBJ2-1, with 8 bases matching TRBD2. Germline V gives CDR1 PRHDT, CDR2 FYEKMQ (reference sequence). This CDR3 has 17 amino acids. V lost 4 bases, J lost 3 bases, and 11 bases stayed unmatched. The CDR3 loop is CASSSKAGVGHYNEQFF. The CDR3 coding sequence is TGTGCCAGCAGCTCAAAAGCGGGAGTTGGACACTACAATGAGCAGTTCTTC.

The chain links TRBV27 to TRBJ2-7, with 7 bases aligning to TRBD2. The CDR3 is 15 residues long. V gave up 3 bases and J gave up 0 bases; unmatched junction bases: 5. Per the germline V gene, CDR1 is MNHEY and CDR2 is SMNVEV (reference sequence). The CDR3 spells CASSFNGGGSYEQYF. The DNA for the CDR3 is TGTGCCAGCAGTTTCAATGGGGGGGGCTCCTACGAGCAGTACTTC.

This chain joins TRBV27 and TRBJ1-2, with TRBD1 matching 8 bases. Germline lookup yields CDR1 MNHEY and CDR2 SMNVEV (reference sequence). V gave up 6 bases and J gave up 4 bases; unmatched junction bases: 10. The length of the CDR3 is 15 residues. The CDR3 DNA reads as TGTGCCAGCAGACTACAGACAGGGGCGAGCTATGGCTACACCTTC. It encodes CASRLQTGASYGYTF.

The chain has TRBV29-1 and TRBJ2-3, with 14 bases matching TRBD2. The CDR3 contains 14 residues. V was clipped by 7 bases and J by 5 bases; unmatched bases: 5. CDR1 SQVTM and CDR2 ANQGSEA come from the germline V gene. The CDR3: CSGLAGGPGDTQYF. CDR3 nucleotide sequence: TGCAGCGGACTAGCGGGAGGGCCTGGAGATACGCAGTATTTT.

The chain couples TRBV9 to TRBJ2-2; TRBD2 agrees at 14 bases. Germline V gives CDR1 SGDLS, CDR2 YYNGEE. CDR3 length equals 18 residues. Trimming removed 1 base from V and 3 bases from J; junction bases left unmatched: 5. CDR3 nucleotides: TGTGCCAGCAGCGTACACCGGGGACTAGCGGGAGACACCGGGGAGCTGTTTTTT. It is translated as CASSVHRGLAGDTGELFF.

The chain carries TRBV7-8 and TRBJ2-3; 8 nucleotides line up with TRBD2. The CDR3 has 14 amino acids. The germline V gene has CDR1 SGHVS and CDR2 FQNEAQ. Unmatched junction bases numbered 5, after V lost 5 bases and J lost 4 bases. The CDR3 protein is CASSHRGGADTQYF. The CDR3 nucleotides are TGTGCCAGCAGCCATCGGGGGGGAGCAGATACGCAGTATTTT.

The chain links TRBV27 to TRBJ2-7; a possible D gene is TRBD1 (5 bases). V lost 0 bases and J lost 0, with 15 bases in between. The germline V gene has CDR1 MNHEY and CDR2 SMNVEV (reference sequence). The CDR3 length is 17 residues. The CDR3 DNA sequence: TGTGCCAGCAGTTTATCGAGGTGGCAGGGCGCCTCCTACGAGCAGTACTTC. Amino acid sequence: CASSLSRWQGASYEQYF.

This chain connects TRBV5-1 to TRBJ2-3; 8 bases fit TRBD2. In germline, CDR1 is SGHRS, CDR2 YFSETQ. The length of the CDR3 is 15 residues. The trim removed 4 bases at V and 6 bases at J, leaving 10 bases unmatched. CDR3 nucleotide sequence: TGCGCCAGCAGCAGAGCAAGCGGGAGTTTGGATACGCAGTATTTT. Translated: CASSRASGSLDTQYF.

The chain has TRBV13 and TRBJ2-7; D might be TRBD2 (7 bases). The ends were cut back, 1 base at V and 3 bases at J, with 13 bases in the middle. From germline, CDR1 is PRHDT and CDR2 FYEKMQ (reference sequence). The CDR3 covers 15 residues. The CDR3 here is CASSLVRGGNYEQYF. Written as DNA, the CDR3 is TGTGCCAGCAGCTTAGTAAGGGGGGGAAACTACGAGCAGTACTTC.

J is TRBJ2-5 and V is TRBV2, with D possibly matching TRBD2 (6 bases). Judging by the DNA end, TRBJ2-7 fits better; the J call may be wrong. CDR1 is SNHLY and CDR2 is FYNNEI in the germline V gene. There are 13 residues in the CDR3. DNA of the CDR3: TGTGCCAGCACCGGGCTAGCGCACTACGAGCAGTACTTC. Its translation: CASTGLAHYEQYF.

The chain links TRBV9 to TRBJ2-1, with 12 bases lining up with TRBD2. Per the germline V gene, CDR1 is SGDLS and CDR2 is YYNGEE. The ends lost 4 bases at V and 9 bases at J; junction bases unmatched: 5. The CDR3 is made up of 14 amino acids. CDR3 sequence (DNA): TGTGCCAGCAGCCCGACTAGCGGGAGTGTTGAGCAGTTCTTC. Its translation is CASSPTSGSVEQFF. The entire variable domain, with the rest obtained from reference TRBV9 and TRBJ2-1, is as follows: DSGVTQTPKHLITATGQRVTLRCSPRSGDLSVYWYQQSLDQGLQFLIQYYNGEERAKGNILERFSAQQFPDLHSELNLSSLELGDSALYFCASSPTSGSVEQFFGPGTRLTVL.

This chain links TRBV30 with TRBJ2-7; TRBD1 matches 7 bases. The V and J ends lost 2 bases and 4 bases, in that order; junction bases with no gene match: 2. Germline V CDR1 and CDR2: GTSNPN, SVGIG (reference sequence). CDR3 length equals 12 residues. Here the CDR3 reads CAWSTQGYEQYF. The CDR3 DNA sequence: TGTGCCTGGAGTACACAGGGGTACGAGCAGTACTTC.

This rearrangement joins TRBV11-2 to TRBJ2-3; D is undetermined. The CDR3 consists of 17 residues. The V gene's germline CDR1 is SGHAT and CDR2 FQNNGV. V dropped 0 bases and J dropped 2 bases, with 15 bases sitting between them. CDR3 DNA sequence: TGTGCCAGCAGCTTAGATCACGGGTCCCTATCCACAGATACGCAGTATTTT. As protein: CASSLDHGSLSTDTQYF. Full variable domain (outside the CDR3, taken from reference TRBV11-2 and TRBJ2-3): EAGVAQSPRYKIIEKRQSVAFWCNPISGHATLYWYQQILGQGPKLLIQFQNNGVVDDSQLPKDRFSAERLKGVDSTLKIQPAKLEDSAVYLCASSLDHGSLSTDTQYFGPGTRLTVL.

This chain links TRBV5-1 with TRBJ2-5; D gene ambiguous. Germline assignment: CDR1 SGHRS and CDR2 YFSETQ. This CDR3 is 14 amino acids long. V dropped 0 bases and J dropped 0 bases, with 6 bases sitting between them. The CDR3 DNA reads as TGCGCCAGCAGCTTGGTTGCAGACCAAGAGACCCAGTACTTC. Amino acid sequence: CASSLVADQETQYF. The whole variable domain, filled in from reference TRBV5-1 and TRBJ2-5, reads KAGVTQTPRYLIKTRGQQVTLSCSPISGHRSVSWYQQTPGQGLQFLFEYFSETQRNKGNFPGRFSGRQFSNSRSEMNVSTLELGDSALYLCASSLVADQETQYFGPGTRLLVL.

The chain employs TRBV30 and TRBJ2-2, with no clear D. CDR1 is GTSNPN and CDR2 is SVGIG in the germline V gene (reference sequence). CDR3 length: 11 amino acids. V lost 3 bases, J lost 7 bases, and 6 bases lay in between. CDR3 DNA: TGTGCCTGGAGGCCAGTCGGGGAGCTGTTTTTT. Translated: CAWRPVGELFF.

The chain employs TRBV6-5 and TRBJ1-2, with 7 bases lining up with TRBD1. CDR1 and CDR2 from the germline V gene are MNHEY and SVGAGI. This CDR3 region has 14 residues. The junction had 5 bases not matched to a gene; V was cut back by 2 bases and J by 5 bases. The chain's CDR3 is CASSYGGQPYGYTF. The CDR3 DNA reads as TGTGCCAGCAGTTACGGGGGACAGCCATATGGCTACACCTTC.

V and J are TRBV10-2 and TRBJ2-5; TRBD2 might be the D (5 bases). The assigned J gene may be wrong: the sequence end matches TRBJ2-7 better. There are 16 residues in the CDR3. The germline CDR1 and CDR2 sequences are WSHSY and SAAADI. CDR3 nucleotide sequence: TGCGCCAGCAGTGAGTCTCAAGCGGCATACTCCTACGAGCAGTACTTC. Amino acids: CASSESQAAYSYEQYF.

J is TRBJ1-1 and V is TRBV28, with 12 bases aligning to TRBD1. The CDR3 totals 14 residues. With 6 bases clipped from V and 11 bases from J, the junction kept 10 bases outside the gene matches. CDR1 and CDR2 from the germline V gene are MDHEN and SYDVKM. CDR3: CASRSGTGGLMAFF. In nucleotides, the CDR3 is TGTGCCAGCAGATCCGGGACAGGGGGCCTTATGGCTTTCTTT.

The chain recombines TRBV5-1 with TRBJ1-5; D is undetermined. V was cut by 0 bases and J by 6 bases, with 10 bases left in between. Germline CDR1 and CDR2: SGHRS and YFSETQ. This CDR3 is 14 amino acids long. The CDR3 sequence: CASSLGQVGQPQHF. CDR3 bases: TGCGCCAGCAGCTTGGGACAAGTAGGTCAGCCCCAGCATTTT.

The chain carries TRBV7-6 and TRBJ1-1; no clear D. Trimming removed 1 base from V and 0 bases from J, with 9 bases in between. The CDR3 contains 15 residues. The germline V gene has CDR1 SGHVS and CDR2 FNYEAQ. DNA of the CDR3: TGTGCCAGCAGCTTAGGGGCAGCTTTGAACACTGAAGCTTTCTTT. This codes for CASSLGAALNTEAFF.